The 32 T cell receptor beta chains listed next were all sequenced from one sample in a study of blood T cell repertoires in COVID-19 (dated by TCRdb to between 2020 and 2021). The receptor library was made with the immunoSEQ multiplex PCR assay. The immuneACCESS repertoire file appears here via TCRdb, limited to in-frame rearrangements. These files lack a portion of the clones; in checked studies, under half of the deficit traces to unresolved V genes, and the cause of the others is not known. In all, the sample holds around 23,000 clones, and around 70% of those were seen once. The ten largest make up around two fifths of the sample. Sequenced: peripheral blood. The origin of the receptors is an elderly woman with acute or convalescent COVID-19.

V is TRBV28 and J is TRBJ2-3; possible D gene TRBD2, 7 bases. Germline V gene data show CDR1 as MDHEN and CDR2 as SYDVKM. Trimming left V 3 bases short and J 1 base short, with 14 bases between. This CDR3 region has 16 residues. The CDR3 spells CASSFGGGKRTDTQYF. In nucleotides, the CDR3 is TGTGCCAGCAGTTTTGGGGGGGGCAAGCGCACAGATACGCAGTATTTT.

The chain couples TRBV28 to TRBJ1-6; the match to TRBD1 covers 7 bases. CDR3 length equals 14 residues. With 5 bases clipped from V and 8 bases from J, the junction kept 6 bases outside the gene matches. Germline-derived CDR1 and CDR2 are MDHEN and SYDVKM. CDR3 loop: CASSPPDRYSPLHF. As DNA, the CDR3 is TGTGCCAGCAGTCCGCCGGACAGGTATTCACCCCTCCACTTT.

The CDR3 DNA reads TGTGCCAGCAGCTTTATCCAGGACACCGGGGAGCTGTTTTTT. It yields the protein CASSFIQDTGELFF. The chain recombines TRBV2 with TRBJ2-2; D gene uncertain. The length of the CDR3 is 14 residues. From germline, CDR1 is SNHLY and CDR2 FYNNEI. Trimming cost V 6 bases and J 3 bases, with 11 bases left between them.

This chain connects TRBV18 to TRBJ1-2; TRBD1 matches 7 bases. In germline, CDR1 is KGHSH, CDR2 LQKENI. CDR3 length: 15 amino acids. V lost 6 bases and J lost 4; bases outside the gene matches: 11. The CDR3 DNA reads TGTGCCAGCTCCCAGGGACAGTCCTTATCCTATGGCTACACCTTC. Protein sequence: CASSQGQSLSYGYTF.

The V and J genes are TRBV6-5 and TRBJ1-6; TRBD1 matches at 7 bases. The CDR3 is 16 amino acids. Trimming took 2 bases from V and 3 from J; bases not matched to a gene: 4. The V gene's germline CDR1 is MNHEY and CDR2 SVGAGI. The CDR3 protein is CASSYGTVRYNSPLHF. The CDR3, as DNA: TGTGCCAGCAGTTACGGGACAGTCCGCTATAATTCACCCCTCCACTTT.

This rearrangement joins TRBV11-2 to TRBJ2-2; D may be TRBD2 (6 bases). With 3 bases removed from V and 5 bases from J, the gap between germline ends came to 13 bases. This CDR3 contains 15 residues. The germline V gene encodes CDR1 SGHAT and CDR2 FQNNGV. CDR3 amino acids: CASSFRLGDTGELFF. DNA of the CDR3: TGTGCCAGCAGCTTTCGACTAGGAGATACCGGGGAGCTGTTTTTT.

The chain carries TRBV4-2 and TRBJ2-3, with 11 positions matching TRBD2. Trimming took 3 bases from V and 0 from J; bases not matched to a gene: 8. The CDR3 length is 18 residues. Germline V gene lookup returns CDR1 LGHNA and CDR2 YNFKEQ. The CDR3 reads CASSHVAGGSTSTDTQYF. The CDR3 DNA reads TGTGCCAGCAGCCACGTAGCGGGAGGGTCGACTAGCACAGATACGCAGTATTTT.

The CDR3 coding sequence is TGCGCCAGCAGCCACCCTGACTCTGTGCTACAGTACTTC. Encoded protein: CASSHPDSVLQYF. The V call is TRBV5-1, the J call TRBJ2-7; D gene uncertain. The V end lost 4 bases, the J end lost 10 bases, and 18 bases lay between the germline ends. The CDR3 length is 13 residues. Germline V gives CDR1 SGHRS, CDR2 YFSETQ.

This clone was seen a single time. The V gene is TRBV12-3 or TRBV12-4, the J gene TRBJ2-3; no reliable D call. Between the trimmed V and J ends, which lost 6 bases and 6 bases, there was a span of 7 bases. CDR3 length: 11 amino acids. Written as DNA, the CDR3 is TGTGCCAGCAGCCGGAGTGATACGCAGTATTTT. Protein sequence: CASSRSDTQYF.

This chain uses TRBV3-1 (or the pseudogene TRBV3-2) with TRBJ1-1, with D uncertain. CDR3 size: 13 residues. Germline assignment: CDR1 LGHDT and CDR2 YNNKEL (reference sequence). Trimming took 3 bases from V and 2 from J, leaving 7 bases between them. CDR3 sequence (DNA): TGTGCCAGCAGCCAGCGGCTAAACACTGAAGCTTTCTTT. This codes for CASSQRLNTEAFF.

This clone was observed many times. The V call is TRBV18, the J call TRBJ2-7; D gene unclear. This CDR3 comprises 14 residues. Looked up from germline, CDR1 is KGHSH and CDR2 is LQKENI. With 2 bases removed from V and 2 bases from J, the gap between germline ends came to 10 bases. CDR3 protein: CASSPDLSPYEQYF. CDR3 nucleotides: TGTGCCAGCTCACCAGATCTTAGCCCCTACGAGCAGTACTTC.

The CDR3 reads CSVDLYTGELFF. The DNA for the CDR3 is TGCAGCGTTGATCTTTACACCGGGGAGCTGTTTTTT. The chain couples TRBV29-1 to TRBJ2-2; no reliable D call. CDR3 length equals 12 residues. Germline CDR1 is SQVTM and CDR2 is ANQGSEA. The V and J ends lost 3 bases and 3 bases respectively, with 5 bases between them.

The chain links TRBV15 to TRBJ2-1, with a weak D call TRBD2 (7 bases). V lost 2 bases, J lost 8 bases, and 25 bases lay in between. Looked up from germline, CDR1 is LNHNV and CDR2 is YYDKDF (reference sequence). The CDR3 is made up of 18 amino acids. The CDR3 coding sequence is TGTGCCACCAGCAGAACCCTTGGGGGAGCTGGCGGGGGCGATGAGCAGTTCTTC. Its protein product is CATSRTLGGAGGGDEQFF. Full variable domain (outside the CDR3, taken from reference TRBV15 and TRBJ2-1): DAMVIQNPRYQVTQFGKPVTLSCSQTLNHNVMYWYQQKSSQAPKLLFHYYDKDFNNEADTPDNFQSRRPNTSFCFLDIRSPGLGDTAMYLCATSRTLGGAGGGDEQFFGPGTRLTVL.

This clone has more than one count but fewer than ten. The chain joins TRBV29-1 to TRBJ1-5, with D maybe TRBD1 (6 bases). V dropped 4 bases and J dropped 2 bases, with 6 bases sitting between them. Germline CDR1 is SQVTM and CDR2 is ANQGSEA. The CDR3 runs to 12 residues. CDR3 sequence (DNA): TGCAGCGTTGCAGGGGGCAATCAGCCCCAGCATTTT. Its translation: CSVAGGNQPQHF. The variable domain in full, with the rest retrieved from reference TRBV29-1 and TRBJ1-5, is SAVISQKPSRDICQRGTSLTIQCQVDSQVTMMFWYRQQPGQSLTLIATANQGSEATYESGFVIDKFPISRPNLTFSTLTVSNMSPEDSSIYLCSVAGGNQPQHFGDGTRLSIL.

This rearrangement joins TRBV6-7 to TRBJ1-2, with D tentatively TRBD1 (6 bases). TRBV6-7 is an ORF, and what it does is uncertain. This CDR3 is 13 amino acids long. Trimming shortened V by 7 bases and J by 2 bases, and 11 bases separated the two germline ends. CDR3 nucleotide sequence: TGTGCCAGCACCAGCGGACAGAACTATGGCTACACCTTC. Its protein is CASTSGQNYGYTF.

The chain has TRBV14 and TRBJ2-7, with 11 bases identical to TRBD1. The CDR3 totals 16 residues. The germline gives CDR1 SGHDN, CDR2 FVKESK. Losses at the gene ends were 6 bases for V and 2 bases for J; bases not matched to a gene: 9. The CDR3 region is CASRLRLGQGAYEQYF. The CDR3, as DNA: TGTGCCAGCAGGCTAAGGTTGGGACAGGGGGCCTACGAGCAGTACTTC.

This rearrangement joins TRBV7-9 to TRBJ1-3; TRBD1 might be the D (5 bases). CDR1 SEHNR and CDR2 FQNEAQ come from the germline V gene (reference sequence). CDR3 length equals 15 residues. Between the trimmed V and J ends, which lost 5 bases and 0 bases, there was a span of 11 bases. Here the CDR3 reads CASSLNRNSGNTIYF. Written as DNA, the CDR3 is TGTGCCAGCAGCCTCAACAGGAACTCTGGAAACACCATATATTTT.

This chain links TRBV5-6 with TRBJ2-7; D is ambiguous. The ends were cut back, 1 base at V and 5 bases at J, with 4 bases in the middle. The CDR3 totals 11 residues. CDR1 is SGHDT, CDR2 YYEEEE, per germline. In nucleotides, the CDR3 is TGTGCCAGCAGCTTGCGGGACGAGCAGTACTTC. Encoded protein: CASSLRDEQYF.

This clone occurred a few times. The chain uses TRBV18 and TRBJ2-7; 7 bases align to TRBD1. With 2 bases clipped from V and 1 base from J, the junction kept 2 bases outside the gene matches. The CDR3 spans 14 residues. Looked up from germline, CDR1 is KGHSH and CDR2 is LQKENI. The DNA of the CDR3 is TGTGCCAGCTCACCAGGGACAGTATCCTACGAGCAGTACTTC. Protein product: CASSPGTVSYEQYF.

The chain uses TRBV7-2 and TRBJ2-5; TRBD2 aligns across 10 bases. With V trimmed by 3 bases and J by 4 bases, 5 bases remained unmatched. The CDR3 sequence is 15 residues long. CDR1 is SGHTA and CDR2 is FQGNSA in the germline V gene. The CDR3 is CASSFQRGGGETQYF. In DNA, the CDR3 is TGTGCCAGCAGCTTTCAGCGGGGGGGCGGAGAGACCCAGTACTTC.

This clone was counted a single time. The chain couples TRBV3-1 (or the pseudogene TRBV3-2) to TRBJ1-5, with 7 bases identical to TRBD1. The V segment lost 1 base and the J segment 7 bases; nucleotides outside the gene matches: 10. CDR3 length equals 16 residues. Germline lookup yields CDR1 LGHDT and CDR2 YNNKEL (reference sequence). In nucleotides, the CDR3 is TGTGCCAGCAGCCAAGCCAAAACAGGGGCTGGGCAGCCCCAGCATTTT. Protein product: CASSQAKTGAGQPQHF.

The chain carries TRBV5-4 and TRBJ2-7; TRBD1 aligns across 11 bases. J lost 2 bases, V lost 4 bases, and 5 bases had no gene match. The CDR3 is made up of 15 amino acids. Germline CDR1 reads SGHNT; CDR2 reads YYREEE (reference sequence). The chain's CDR3 is CASSPGGQGAYEQYF. The CDR3 bases are TGTGCCAGCAGCCCGGGGGGACAGGGGGCCTACGAGCAGTACTTC.

This chain connects TRBV18 to TRBJ2-2, with 7 bases lining up with TRBD2. The CDR3 totals 16 residues. J was trimmed by 1 base and V by 3 bases; bases with no gene match: 5. Germline CDR1 KGHSH, CDR2 LQKENI. The CDR3 is CASSPSSSGNTGELFF. CDR3 in DNA: TGTGCCAGCTCACCTTCTTCTAGCGGGAACACCGGGGAGCTGTTTTTT.

The rearrangement links TRBV30 to TRBJ1-5; 9 bases agree with TRBD1. Germline assignment: CDR1 GTSNPN and CDR2 SVGIG (reference sequence). CDR3 length: 14 residues. The J segment lost 5 bases and the V segment lost 2 bases, leaving 4 bases of the junction unmatched. CDR3 sequence: CAWSRWTGDQPQHF. In nucleotides, the CDR3 is TGTGCCTGGAGTAGATGGACAGGGGATCAGCCCCAGCATTTT.

The V and J genes are TRBV6-6 and TRBJ2-2, with a possible D match to TRBD1 (5 bases). The CDR3 contains 16 residues. Germline loops: CDR1 MNHNY, CDR2 SVGAGI (reference sequence). Trimming took 1 base from V and 0 from J, leaving 9 bases between them. CDR3 coding DNA: TGTGCCAGCAGTTACTTCGACAGCCCGAACACCGGGGAGCTGTTTTTT. This sequence encodes CASSYFDSPNTGELFF.

The chain is built from TRBV10-2 and TRBJ2-1, with TRBD2 matching 8 bases. Germline V gene sequence: CDR1 WSHSY, CDR2 SAAADI. Unmatched junction bases numbered 4, after V lost 2 bases and J lost 4 bases. The CDR3 loop spans 15 amino acids. DNA for the CDR3: TGCGCCAGCAGTGAGCGGGTAGCGGGGTACAATGAGCAGTTCTTC. Its translation: CASSERVAGYNEQFF.

In its sample, this clone was seen once. V is TRBV7-2 and J is TRBJ2-3; 10 bases are a match to TRBD1. The ends lost 5 bases at V and 1 base at J; junction bases unmatched: 3. The CDR3 extends over 15 amino acids. The germline V gene encodes CDR1 SGHTA and CDR2 FQGNSA. The CDR3 nucleotides read TGTGCCAGCAGCCCGGACAGGGGGGGCACAGATACGCAGTATTTT. Protein product: CASSPDRGGTDTQYF.

This chain connects TRBV19 to TRBJ2-7; D is perhaps TRBD2 (5 bases). The CDR3 is made up of 14 amino acids. V was cut by 5 bases and J by 3 bases, with 14 bases left in between. The germline CDR1 and CDR2 sequences are LNHDA and SQIVND (reference sequence). This CDR3 reads CASSLQGRDYEQYF. CDR3 nucleotide sequence: TGTGCCAGTAGTCTCCAAGGACGGGACTACGAGCAGTACTTC.

V and J are TRBV11-2 and TRBJ2-3; 8 nucleotides match TRBD1. V shed 6 bases, J shed 5 bases, and the junction held 13 bases outside the gene matches. The germline CDR1 and CDR2 sequences are SGHAT and FQNNGV. CDR3 length: 16 amino acids. The CDR3 reads CASRPGARGQKDTQYF. The CDR3 DNA follows: TGTGCCAGCAGACCTGGGGCCAGGGGGCAGAAAGATACGCAGTATTTT.

This clone was seen repeatedly, ten times or more. V gene TRBV6-5 combines with J gene TRBJ1-1, with D tentatively TRBD1 (6 bases). From germline, CDR1 is MNHEY and CDR2 SVGAGI. The germline V and J ends were trimmed by 2 bases and 3 bases, with 7 bases remaining between them. This CDR3 is 13 amino acids long. In nucleotides, the CDR3 is TGTGCCAGCAGTTACAAGGGGGACACTGAAGCTTTCTTT. Translated: CASSYKGDTEAFF.

In this sample, this clone turned up a few times. The gene calls are TRBV10-3 and TRBJ2-7, with D perhaps TRBD2 (6 bases). The length of the CDR3 is 12 residues. The V gene's germline CDR1 is ENHRY and CDR2 SYGVKD. Trimming took 3 bases from V and 4 from J, leaving 7 bases between them. CDR3 sequence (DNA): TGTGCCATCAGTGATAGCGGTTACGAGCAGTACTTC. Residues: CAISDSGYEQYF.

This clone turned up a few times. This chain joins TRBV5-4 and TRBJ2-1; 9 nucleotides agree with TRBD2. There are 17 residues in the CDR3. Germline trimming cut 1 base from V and 6 bases from J; bases unmatched to any gene: 11. Germline V gives CDR1 SGHNT, CDR2 YYREEE (reference sequence). CDR3 nucleotide sequence: TGTGCCAGCAGCTTGCCTCTGGCGGGAGGGCTCCCCAATGAGCAGTTCTTC. Its protein product is CASSLPLAGGLPNEQFF.